Shown below are 18 T cell receptor beta chains from a single sample sequenced in a study of identical twins. Each CDR3 protein is one row after TCRdb ran MiXCR on the 5' RACE reads. Here the sample spans hundreds of thousands of distinct CDR3 sequences, 7.1% being singletons. These data also formed part of another study, on yellow fever vaccine responses in identical twins.

Sequencing was done on a sample of PBMCs. The source of these receptors is a woman younger than 35 in good health.

This clonotype was seen a handful of times. J is TRBJ1-2 and V is TRBV20-1, with 7 bases lining up with TRBD1. V shed 2 bases, J shed 4 bases, and the junction held 7 bases outside the gene matches. The CDR3 sequence is 14 residues long. Germline V gene data show CDR1 as DFQATT and CDR2 as SNEGSKA (reference sequence). The DNA for the CDR3 is TGCAGTGCTAGAATTACAGGGGAAGGCTATGGCTACACCTTC. Translated, it gives CSARITGEGYGYTF.

The chain combines TRBV7-2 with TRBJ2-1; the D gene is possibly TRBD1 (5 bases). Germline loops: CDR1 SGHTA, CDR2 FQGNSA. V lost 4 bases and J lost 6, with 16 bases in between. CDR3 length: 15 residues. The CDR3, as DNA: TGTGCCAGCAGCTCTAGAGGAAGGGGTCGCAATGAGCAGTTCTTC. It yields the protein CASSSRGRGRNEQFF.

The rearrangement joins TRBV5-1 to TRBJ2-7; D is perhaps TRBD2 (5 bases). Germline V gene data show CDR1 as SGHRS and CDR2 as YFSETQ. This CDR3 has 19 amino acids. Trimming removed 4 bases at V and 2 bases at J, with 28 bases between. The CDR3 loop is CASSLGMASRRANAYEQYF. CDR3 nucleotide sequence: TGCGCCAGCAGCCTGGGAATGGCTAGCCGACGAGCGAATGCCTACGAGCAGTACTTC.

The V call is TRBV9, the J call TRBJ1-4; D gene ambiguous. V was trimmed by 0 bases and J by 6 bases, leaving 9 bases between them. The CDR3 length is 14 residues. Germline CDR1 SGDLS, CDR2 YYNGEE. CDR3 region: CASSVGGTYEKLFF. CDR3 DNA: TGTGCCAGCAGCGTAGGCGGCACATATGAAAAACTGTTTTTT.

The rearrangement links TRBV13 to TRBJ2-3, with D possibly being TRBD2 (6 bases). The CDR3 runs to 16 residues. CDR1 PRHDT and CDR2 FYEKMQ come from the germline V gene (reference sequence). Trimming removed 4 bases from V and 3 bases from J, with 17 bases in between. Here the CDR3 DNA reads TGTGCCAGCAGCTCCTCCCGGGAGAGGGGTACAGATACGCAGTATTTT. Translated, it gives CASSSSRERGTDTQYF.

This clonotype was picked up a small number of times. The J gene is TRBJ2-4, the V gene TRBV10-3; 10 bases are shared with TRBD1. Trimming took 3 bases from V and 7 from J; bases not matched to a gene: 15. The CDR3 runs 18 residues. Germline-derived CDR1 and CDR2 are ENHRY and SYGVKD. The CDR3 region is CAISDSFESGQGRNIQYF. The CDR3 nucleotides read TGTGCCATCAGTGACTCCTTCGAATCGGGACAGGGGAGGAACATTCAGTACTTC.

This clonotype was found a few times. The chain joins TRBV20-1 to TRBJ2-6, with 9 bases fitting TRBD1. The CDR3 length is 16 residues. The J segment lost 1 base and the V segment lost 3 bases, leaving 4 bases of the junction unmatched. The germline gives CDR1 DFQATT, CDR2 SNEGSKA (reference sequence). The CDR3 reads CSARGQGISGANVLTF. The CDR3 DNA is TGCAGTGCTAGGGGACAGGGAATTTCTGGGGCCAACGTCCTGACTTTC.

The CDR3 reads CSVDGTGADEQYF. The DNA of the CDR3 is TGCAGCGTCGATGGGACAGGGGCGGACGAGCAGTACTTC. V is TRBV29-1 and J is TRBJ2-7; 10 bases line up with TRBD1. The germline V gene has CDR1 SQVTM and CDR2 ANQGSEA. The CDR3 has 13 residues. V was pared by 6 bases and J by 5 bases, with 7 bases of the junction left unmatched.

This clonotype was seen a handful of times. The chain is built from TRBV20-1 and TRBJ2-3; TRBD2 agrees at 8 bases. The CDR3 extends over 15 amino acids. With 2 bases clipped from V and 11 bases from J, the junction kept 15 bases outside the gene matches. CDR1 is DFQATT and CDR2 is SNEGSKA in the germline V gene (reference sequence). CDR3 residues: CSARIGLAGTSGQYF. In DNA, the CDR3 is TGCAGTGCTAGAATTGGACTAGCCGGGACGAGCGGGCAGTATTTT.

This clonotype was counted between two and nine times. The chain employs TRBV5-1 and TRBJ1-2; D is possibly TRBD1 (6 bases). There are 14 residues in the CDR3. V lost 2 bases and J 3 bases, leaving 11 bases between the germline ends. The V gene's germline CDR1 is SGHRS and CDR2 YFSETQ. The CDR3: CASSFGQRDYGYTF. The DNA for the CDR3 is TGCGCCAGCAGCTTTGGACAGAGAGACTATGGCTACACCTTC.

The gene calls are TRBV9 and TRBJ2-5; 9 nucleotides line up with TRBD2. J lost 5 bases, V lost 0 bases, and 2 bases had no gene match. Germline-derived CDR1 and CDR2 are SGDLS and YYNGEE. The CDR3 loop spans 14 amino acids. The CDR3 DNA is TGTGCCAGCAGCGTAGTAGCGGGAGCTGAGACCCAGTACTTC. Protein product: CASSVVAGAETQYF.

This clonotype was recorded a few times. A read error may account for a junction end that differs from germline. The genes are TRBV29-1 and TRBJ2-1; TRBD2 might be the D (6 bases). CDR1 and CDR2 from the germline V gene are SQVTM and ANQGSEA. CDR3 length: 15 amino acids. The CDR3 loop reads CSVEGLPATYNEQFF. CDR3 sequence (DNA): TGCAGCGTAGAAGGACTACCGGCAACCTACAATGAGCAGTTCTTC.

The chain recombines TRBV28 with TRBJ2-7; 11 bases are a match to TRBD2. This CDR3 has 15 amino acids. The J segment lost 3 bases and the V segment lost 5 bases, leaving 6 bases of the junction unmatched. Germline assignment: CDR1 MDHEN and CDR2 SYDVKM. This chain's CDR3 is CASSQGTSGLYEQYF. The DNA of the CDR3 is TGTGCCAGCAGTCAAGGGACTAGCGGCCTCTACGAGCAGTACTTC.

This clonotype was recorded a few times. The V and J genes are TRBV5-6 and TRBJ2-7; 8 bases are a match to TRBD1. CDR1 and CDR2 from the germline V gene are SGHDT and YYEEEE. V lost 0 bases and J lost 3; bases outside the gene matches: 5. The CDR3 sequence is 15 residues long. The CDR3 here is CASSLVGQGSYEQYF. In nucleotides, the CDR3 is TGTGCCAGCAGCTTGGTTGGACAGGGAAGCTACGAGCAGTACTTC.

CDR3 residues: CSVTISSALAKNIQYF. DNA of the CDR3: TGCAGCGTCACAATTTCTAGCGCACTAGCCAAAAACATTCAGTACTTC. The rearrangement links TRBV29-1 to TRBJ2-4; D perhaps matches TRBD2 (6 bases). The CDR3 spans 16 residues. V lost 6 bases and J 0 bases, leaving 18 bases between the germline ends. Germline V gene data show CDR1 as SQVTM and CDR2 as ANQGSEA.

This clonotype has at least ten counts. This chain joins TRBV6-1 and TRBJ2-3; D is perhaps TRBD1 or TRBD2 (5 bases each). Looked up from germline, CDR1 is MNHNS and CDR2 is SASEGT. CDR3 size: 16 residues. The V and J ends lost 3 bases and 3 bases respectively, with 16 bases between them. CDR3: CASSDPGSRKTDTQYF. The CDR3, as DNA: TGTGCCAGCAGTGACCCAGGGAGTCGCAAAACAGATACGCAGTATTTT.

This clonotype was seen more than once but under ten times. The gene calls are TRBV3-1 and TRBJ1-6; tentative D call: TRBD1 (5 bases). The ends were cut back, 5 bases at V and 5 bases at J, with 10 bases in the middle. The CDR3 extends over 14 amino acids. Germline V CDR1 and CDR2: LGHDT, YNNKEL (reference sequence). The CDR3 sequence: CASSMTDHNSPLHF. As DNA, the CDR3 is TGTGCCAGCAGCATGACAGACCATAATTCACCCCTCCACTTT.

In its sample, this clonotype was seen a few times. The gene calls are TRBV28 and TRBJ2-2; perhaps TRBD2 as D (6 bases). Germline lookup yields CDR1 MDHEN and CDR2 SYDVKM. V was pared by 6 bases and J by 6 bases, with 20 bases between. This CDR3 is 16 amino acids long. The CDR3 coding sequence is TGTGCCAGCAGCGCCCTATGGGGGGAAGTATCCGGGGAGCTGTTTTTT. Translating gives CASSALWGEVSGELFF.